This TCR beta chain appears in the sequencing data of a study of CD8+CD57+ T cells in acquired aplastic anemia. This clonotype came up many times. What it recognizes is unknown. Study-wide results and limits: Patients were compared with controls for CD8+ Simpson's diversity, and no significant difference emerged. It was found that almost 30 CD8+ CDR3 sequences were shared between patients and controls.

Before being chosen for sequencing, patients had shown CD8+CD57+ cell expansion by flow cytometry. Genomic DNA, serving as template, underwent TCR beta VDJ and CDR3 profiling. TCRdb processed the reads anew with MiXCR; each CDR3 protein has one entry. The data hold some 170,000 distinct CDR3 sequences, with around half observed a single time. The V and J ends lost 6 bases and 3 bases respectively, with 11 bases between them. Germline V lookup: CDR1 SNHLY, CDR2 FYNNEI. The CDR3 runs to 13 residues. The TCR comes from a human donor with aplastic anemia. The chain couples TRBV2 to TRBJ1-2; unclear D gene. Source material: sorted CD4+, CD8+, or CD8+CD57+ T cells (not recorded which) from PBMCs. The CDR3 reads CASSADTYYGYTF. CDR3 DNA sequence: TGTGCCAGCAGCGCTGACACATACTATGGCTACACCTTC.